Included here is one T cell receptor beta chain sequence, with context. The CDR3 is 12 amino acids. V lost 3 bases and J lost 8, with 10 bases in between. The germline V gene has CDR1 KGHSH and CDR2 LQKENI. Only in-frame clones appear in the TCRdb table, and some are missing; sequencing was by immunoSEQ multiplex PCR. The profile shows over 65,000 clones, about 94% of them singletons. The data were obtained in a study of T cell changes during pregnancy in multiple sclerosis. This TCR was recovered from a female donor with multiple sclerosis, enrolled in a pregnancy study. This chain uses TRBV18 with TRBJ1-2; no definite D call. This material consisted of peripheral blood, taken in the third trimester of pregnancy. The CDR3 coding sequence is TGTGCCAGCTCACCCTCTCACCGGGGCTACACCTTC. Amino acid sequence: CASSPSHRGYTF.